This TCR beta chain was captured by sequencing in a study of graft-versus-host responses after intestinal transplantation. Processing of graft tissue released intraepithelial and lamina propria lymphocytes. Some clones are missing from TCRdb's copy, which holds only in-frame ones; the method was immunoSEQ multiplex PCR. Of about 30,000 clones listed, around 80% are singletons. Germline assignment: CDR1 SGHVS and CDR2 FQNEAQ. This CDR3 spans 15 amino acids. The germline V and J ends were trimmed by 6 bases and 2 bases, with 17 bases remaining between them. This TCR derives from a human patient who received an intestinal transplant, so some T cells may come from the graft donor. The starting material was ileum tissue, obtained 98 days after intestinal transplantation. The chain is built from TRBV7-8 and TRBJ2-7; a weak D match, TRBD1 (6 bases). CDR3: CASSLHRDNPYEQYF. The DNA of the CDR3 is TGTGCCAGCAGTCTCCACCGGGACAACCCCTACGAGCAGTACTTC.